The T cell receptor beta chain described here comes from a study of CD4 T cells in relation to SARS-CoV-2 and coronaviruses. The data were produced by immunoSEQ multiplex PCR, yet TCRdb's version contains in-frame clones alone and is incomplete. This sample has approximately 27,000 clones, with roughly 70% found just once. The CDR3 has 14 residues. Looked up from germline, CDR1 is MDHEN and CDR2 is SYDVKM. The V and J ends lost 2 bases and 4 bases, in that order; junction bases with no gene match: 3. Unexposed donor CD4+ T cells date from about 2011-2018, before the COVID-19 pandemic. Isolation of CD4+ T cells took place after approximately 10 days in culture. This clone was counted a few times. Its antigen is not identified.

The J gene is TRBJ2-7, the V gene TRBV28; the match to TRBD2 covers 9 bases. Sequencing input: CD4+ T cells from PBMCs, cultured in vitro. The receptor's source is a human donor in good health. The CDR3: CASSLPGLAYEQYF. The CDR3 nucleotides are TGTGCCAGCAGTTTACCGGGACTAGCTTACGAGCAGTACTTC.